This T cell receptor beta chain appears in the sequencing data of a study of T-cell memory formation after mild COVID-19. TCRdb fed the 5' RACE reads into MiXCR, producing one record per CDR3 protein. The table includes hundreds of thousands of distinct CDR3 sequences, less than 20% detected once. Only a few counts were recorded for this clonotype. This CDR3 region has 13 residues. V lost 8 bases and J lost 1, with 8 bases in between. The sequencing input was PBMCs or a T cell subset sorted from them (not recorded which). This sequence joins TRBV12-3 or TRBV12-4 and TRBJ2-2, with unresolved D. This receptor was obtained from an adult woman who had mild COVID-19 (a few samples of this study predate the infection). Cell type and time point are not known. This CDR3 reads CASYVGNTGELFF. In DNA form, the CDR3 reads TGTGCCAGCTATGTAGGGAACACCGGGGAGCTGTTTTTT.